This TCR beta chain was observed in a study of blood T cell repertoires in COVID-19. The overall study: COVID-19 samples collected from the United States, Italy and Spain covered acute and convalescent phases.

Authors' data handling: Reference gene primer amplification gave estimated nucleated cell counts. TCRdb's copy holds only in-frame clones and misses some; the assay was immunoSEQ multiplex PCR. The V and J calls and clone size are taken from that table; D and trimming were inferred from the DNA. The sample has approximately 79,000 clones, 80% seen once. Germline V CDR1 and CDR2: SGHAT, FQNNGV. The V and J ends lost 4 bases and 5 bases, in that order; junction bases with no gene match: 8. The CDR3 is 14 residues long. This sequence was found in a man aged 45 to 65 with COVID-19, enrolled during active disease. The material sequenced was peripheral blood. The J gene is TRBJ2-7, the V gene TRBV11-2; 7 bases align to TRBD2. The CDR3 protein is CASSSRTRGNEQYF. DNA for the CDR3: TGTGCCAGCAGCTCGAGGACTAGGGGTAACGAGCAGTACTTC.